The next 28 T cell receptor beta chains were all read from a single sample in a study of fetal regulatory T cell absence and autoimmunity. Generated by immunoSEQ multiplex PCR, the TCRdb table keeps only in-frame clones and is missing some. Of some 44,000 clones in the sample, about four fifths were seen once. Sequencing used cord blood. These receptors originate from a newborn boy with IPEX syndrome.

CDR3 sequence reads: CASSTPIPGETQYF. CDR3 sequence (DNA): TGTGCCAGTAGTACACCCATCCCGGGAGAGACCCAGTACTTC. The chain combines TRBV19 with TRBJ2-5; D unresolved. Per germline, CDR1 LNHDA and CDR2 SQIVND (reference sequence). This CDR3 is 14 amino acids long. V shed 4 bases and J shed 4 bases, with 13 bases lying between them. The variable domain in full, with the rest retrieved from reference TRBV19 and TRBJ2-5, is DGGITQSPKYLFRKEGQNVTLSCEQNLNHDAMYWYRQDPGQGLRLIYYSQIVNDFQKGDIAEGYSVSREKKESFPLTVTSAQKNPTAFYLCASSTPIPGETQYFGPGTRLLVL.

V is TRBV6-1 and J is TRBJ1-2; 9 bases align to TRBD1. From germline, CDR1 is MNHNS and CDR2 SASEGT. Germline trimming cut 6 bases from V and 4 bases from J; bases unmatched to any gene: 6. CDR3 length equals 14 residues. The CDR3 DNA is TGTGCCAGCAGCGGACAGGGGAACCTCTATGGCTACACCTTC. Translated: CASSGQGNLYGYTF.

CDR3 DNA: TGCGCCAGCAGCCAAGATCCTGGAGGGGCCGGGGAGACCCAGTACTTC. As protein: CASSQDPGGAGETQYF. This sequence joins TRBV4-1 and TRBJ2-5, with D maybe TRBD2 (6 bases). The CDR3 extends over 16 amino acids. Germline loops: CDR1 MGHRA, CDR2 YSYEKL. Trimming left V 0 bases short and J 5 bases short, with 16 bases between.

This clone was found a few times. This chain joins TRBV4-3 and TRBJ2-3; TRBD2 matches 14 bases. The CDR3 covers 17 residues. Germline CDR1 is LGHNA and CDR2 is YSLEER. With V trimmed by 6 bases and J by 2 bases, 7 bases remained unmatched. The CDR3 is CASSRTSGGYATDTQYF. CDR3 bases: TGCGCCAGCAGTAGGACTAGCGGGGGGTACGCCACAGATACGCAGTATTTT.

This chain uses TRBV7-9 with TRBJ2-1; 8 positions agree with TRBD2. V lost 1 base to trimming and J lost 6 bases; unmatched junction nucleotides: 2. The CDR3 is made up of 14 amino acids. Per germline, CDR1 SEHNR and CDR2 FQNEAQ (reference sequence). CDR3 in DNA: TGTGCCAGCAGCTTAGAGGGACTAGGCAATGAGCAGTTCTTC. Its protein product is CASSLEGLGNEQFF.

The gene calls are TRBV5-1 and TRBJ2-3; TRBD1 aligns across 8 bases. CDR1 SGHRS and CDR2 YFSETQ come from the germline V gene. V lost 4 bases to trimming and J lost 3 bases; unmatched junction nucleotides: 10. There are 16 residues in the CDR3. CDR3 loop: CASSPQGTGRTDTQYF. CDR3 sequence (DNA): TGCGCCAGCAGCCCGCAAGGGACAGGCAGAACAGATACGCAGTATTTT.

The CDR3 nucleotides are TGCGCCAGCAGCCATATAAGCTATGGCTACACCTTC. Amino acids: CASSHISYGYTF. The J gene is TRBJ1-2, the V gene TRBV4-1; unclear D gene. Germline V gives CDR1 MGHRA, CDR2 YSYEKL. V was shortened by 3 bases and J by 4 bases, with 6 bases between the two germline ends. This CDR3 has 12 amino acids.

The chain is built from TRBV4-1 and TRBJ2-1, with TRBD2 matching over 13 bases. The junction had 14 bases not matched to a gene; V was cut back by 1 base and J by 8 bases. Germline V CDR1 and CDR2: MGHRA, YSYEKL. CDR3 length: 19 residues. CDR3: CASSQGYSGLAGVGDEQFF. CDR3 DNA: TGCGCCAGCAGCCAAGGGTATTCCGGACTAGCGGGAGTTGGTGATGAGCAGTTCTTC.

This clone was observed a handful of times. The DNA of the CDR3 is TGTGCCAGCAGCTTAGGGGACAGGGCATTTGGATATGGCTACACCTTC. Translation: CASSLGDRAFGYGYTF. The chain is built from TRBV7-6 and TRBJ1-2, with 9 positions matching TRBD1. The CDR3 length is 16 residues. CDR1 is SGHVS, CDR2 FNYEAQ, per germline. The junction had 8 bases not matched to a gene; V was cut back by 1 base and J by 5 bases.

This chain joins TRBV10-3 and TRBJ2-2; 11 bases agree with TRBD1. The germline V gene has CDR1 ENHRY and CDR2 SYGVKD. J lost 1 base, V lost 0 bases, and 7 bases had no gene match. The CDR3 has 19 residues. The CDR3 region is CAISESRTGGARNTGELFF. Here the CDR3 DNA reads TGTGCCATCAGTGAGTCGAGGACAGGGGGCGCGAGGAACACCGGGGAGCTGTTTTTT.

This clone was recorded once. The CDR3 nucleotides read TGTGCCAGTAGTATAGGTAACACCAACTATGGCTACACCTTC. Amino acid sequence: CASSIGNTNYGYTF. The chain is built from TRBV19 and TRBJ1-2; D not certain. Trimming cost V 1 base and J 2 bases, with 8 bases left between them. This CDR3 comprises 14 residues. In germline, CDR1 is LNHDA, CDR2 SQIVND (reference sequence).

J is TRBJ2-4 and V is TRBV6-5; D remains ambiguous. The germline V gene encodes CDR1 MNHEY and CDR2 SVGAGI. The length of the CDR3 is 14 residues. The ends were cut back, 5 bases at V and 0 bases at J, with 8 bases in the middle. This CDR3 reads CASSGYLAKNIQYF. As DNA, the CDR3 is TGTGCCAGCAGTGGCTACCTAGCCAAAAACATTCAGTACTTC.

The rearrangement uses TRBV6-5 and TRBJ2-7; possibly TRBD2 for D (5 bases). Germline CDR1 reads MNHEY; CDR2 reads SVGAGI. The CDR3 has 14 residues. Trimming pared 2 bases from V and 0 bases from J, leaving 8 bases between. The CDR3 DNA reads TGTGCCAGCAGTTACCGGACTGGCTCCTACGAGCAGTACTTC. As protein: CASSYRTGSYEQYF.

Only one count was recorded for this clone. The genes are TRBV4-1 and TRBJ2-2, with TRBD2 matching over 11 bases. J lost 1 base, V lost 4 bases, and 5 bases had no gene match. This CDR3 has 17 residues. Per the germline V gene, CDR1 is MGHRA and CDR2 is YSYEKL. CDR3 bases: TGCGCCAGCAGCCCAGAGGGACTAGCGGAGAACACCGGGGAGCTGTTTTTT. This translates into CASSPEGLAENTGELFF.

A single count supports this clone. The chain couples TRBV5-5 to TRBJ2-5; D uncertain. Germline CDR1 reads SGHKS; CDR2 reads YYEKEE (reference sequence). V was clipped by 5 bases and J by 3 bases, with 14 bases between them. This CDR3 has 14 amino acids. The CDR3 loop reads CASSSLVIEETQYF. The CDR3 coding sequence is TGTGCCAGCAGTAGCTTGGTAATCGAAGAGACCCAGTACTTC.

This chain links TRBV21-1 with TRBJ2-3; TRBD1, the table's D call, lacks a check against the DNA. TRBV21-1 is tagged as a pseudogene. The CDR3 spans 18 residues. CDR3 loop: CASSKVTRDREPTDTQYF. The CDR3 DNA is TGTGCCAGCAGCAAAGTGACCCGGGACAGGGAACCCACAGATACGCAGTATTTT.

J is TRBJ1-1 and V is TRBV6-5, with 7 bases lining up with TRBD1. Germline V gives CDR1 MNHEY, CDR2 SVGAGI. The CDR3 consists of 15 residues. V dropped 0 bases and J dropped 6; count of bases not matched to a gene: 7. The CDR3 loop reads CASSYSKNRGAEAFF. The CDR3, as DNA: TGTGCCAGCAGTTACTCTAAAAACAGGGGCGCTGAAGCTTTCTTT.

The chain carries TRBV4-1 and TRBJ2-7, with a weak D call TRBD1 (6 bases). The germline CDR1 and CDR2 sequences are MGHRA and YSYEKL. The CDR3 covers 13 residues. Trimming cost V 1 base and J 2 bases, with 6 bases left between them. CDR3 protein: CASSQAGAYEQYF. Here the CDR3 DNA reads TGCGCCAGCAGCCAAGCAGGGGCCTACGAGCAGTACTTC.

The V and J genes are TRBV6-6 and TRBJ1-1; D is ambiguous. V was trimmed by 0 bases and J by 3 bases, leaving 11 bases between them. The CDR3 length is 15 residues. Per the germline V gene, CDR1 is MNHNY and CDR2 is SVGAGI (reference sequence). The CDR3 loop reads CASSYSPQGDTEAFF. The DNA of the CDR3 is TGTGCCAGCAGTTACTCCCCTCAAGGAGACACTGAAGCTTTCTTT.

This chain uses TRBV20-1 with TRBJ1-2; D uncertain. This CDR3 is 9 amino acids long. In germline, CDR1 is DFQATT, CDR2 SNEGSKA (reference sequence). The ends were cut back, 3 bases at V and 7 bases at J, with 3 bases in the middle. In DNA, the CDR3 is TGCAGTGCTAGGGGTGGCTACACCTTC. As protein: CSARGGYTF.

The gene calls are TRBV2 and TRBJ2-2; a possible D gene is TRBD2 (5 bases). The V and J ends lost 4 bases and 2 bases respectively, with 8 bases between them. Germline CDR1 is SNHLY and CDR2 is FYNNEI. The CDR3 contains 14 residues. For the CDR3, the DNA is TGTGCCAGCAGTGCCCGGGGAAACACCGGGGAGCTGTTTTTT. Translation gives CASSARGNTGELFF.

This chain connects TRBV7-2 to TRBJ2-1; TRBD2 aligns across 8 bases. CDR1 and CDR2 from the germline V gene are SGHTA and FQGNSA. The CDR3 length is 15 residues. V lost 3 bases and J lost 8; bases outside the gene matches: 9. CDR3 residues: CASSFFRGGLDEQFF. CDR3 in DNA: TGTGCCAGCAGCTTCTTCCGGGGGGGCCTCGATGAGCAGTTCTTC. The full variable domain, completed using reference TRBV7-2 and TRBJ2-1, is GAGVSQSPSNKVTEKGKDVELRCDPISGHTALYWYRQSLGQGLEFLIYFQGNSAPDKSGLPSDRFSAERTGGSVSTLTIQRTQQEDSAVYLCASSFFRGGLDEQFFGPGTRLTVL.

The chain has TRBV2 and TRBJ1-4, with a tentative D call TRBD1 (5 bases). Germline V gene data show CDR1 as SNHLY and CDR2 as FYNNEI. The V end was cut by 3 bases, the J end by 3 bases, with 11 bases between. CDR3 length equals 15 residues. This chain's CDR3 is CASSDSRGSNEKLFF. CDR3 DNA: TGTGCCAGCAGTGACTCGCGGGGGTCTAATGAAAAACTGTTTTTT.

The CDR3 sequence is CASSVGGGTGINEKLFF. The CDR3 DNA reads as TGTGCCAGCAGCGTAGGGGGAGGGACAGGAATTAATGAAAAACTGTTTTTT. The chain is built from TRBV9 and TRBJ1-4, with 8 bases matching TRBD1. V was pared by 0 bases and J by 4 bases, with 8 bases of the junction left unmatched. Germline V gene lookup returns CDR1 SGDLS and CDR2 YYNGEE. The CDR3 covers 17 residues.

This clone has more than one count but fewer than ten. The genes are TRBV7-2 and TRBJ2-7; possible D gene TRBD1, 7 bases. Trimming removed 1 base at V and 4 bases at J, with 17 bases between. Germline lookup yields CDR1 SGHTA and CDR2 FQGNSA. The CDR3 consists of 16 residues. CDR3 in amino acids: CASSLVLRQGGYEQYF. The CDR3 DNA follows: TGTGCCAGCAGCTTAGTTTTGCGGCAGGGGGGATACGAGCAGTACTTC.

This clone has only a few counts. The chain joins TRBV7-8 to TRBJ2-7, with D possibly being TRBD2 (6 bases). Trimming took 3 bases from V and 1 from J, leaving 10 bases between them. Per the germline V gene, CDR1 is SGHVS and CDR2 is FQNEAQ. CDR3 length equals 14 residues. The CDR3 nucleotides are TGTGCCAGCAGCTTGGCGGGGAGGTCCTACGAGCAGTACTTC. Protein: CASSLAGRSYEQYF.

The J gene is TRBJ2-1, the V gene TRBV7-9; 9 nucleotides line up with TRBD2. In germline, CDR1 is SEHNR, CDR2 FQNEAQ (reference sequence). The V and J ends lost 6 bases and 4 bases, in that order; junction bases with no gene match: 7. The CDR3 length is 15 residues. This CDR3 is CASSYGLAKYNEQFF. CDR3 nucleotides: TGTGCCAGCAGTTATGGACTAGCGAAGTACAATGAGCAGTTCTTC.

The chain recombines TRBV11-2 with TRBJ2-5; tentatively, D is TRBD1 or TRBD2 (6 bases each). In germline, CDR1 is SGHAT, CDR2 FQNNGV. The CDR3 spans 14 residues. The germline V and J ends were trimmed by 1 base and 5 bases, with 11 bases remaining between them. In DNA form, the CDR3 reads TGTGCCAGCAGCTTAGGGGGGGCGCGGGAGACCCAGTACTTC. The encoded protein is CASSLGGARETQYF. Looking up the rest from reference TRBV11-2 and TRBJ2-5 gives the full variable domain: EAGVAQSPRYKIIEKRQSVAFWCNPISGHATLYWYQQILGQGPKLLIQFQNNGVVDDSQLPKDRFSAERLKGVDSTLKIQPAKLEDSAVYLCASSLGGARETQYFGPGTRLLVL.